Presented here are 19 T cell receptor beta chains from one specimen sequenced in a study of cytomegalovirus exposure and HLA in healthy donors. In the PCR, 60 Vbeta and 13 Jbeta primers were used. Sequencing used immunoSEQ multiplex PCR; TCRdb keeps in-frame clones, though not all of them. The sample holds about 140,000 clones, approximately 72% seen once. The sequenced sample consisted of PBMCs. The receptors stem from a woman aged 55-69 years in good health and CMV-seronegative.

A note on this clone: This sample includes further DNA sequences coding for the same CDR3. This chain joins TRBV9 and TRBJ1-6; D is possibly TRBD1 (6 bases). V dropped 0 bases and J dropped 7 bases, with 11 bases sitting between them. The CDR3 is made up of 15 amino acids. Looked up from germline, CDR1 is SGDLS and CDR2 is YYNGEE. CDR3 in DNA: TGTGCCAGCAGCGTAGAGGGGGATCCGAATTCACCCCTCCACTTT. Protein: CASSVEGDPNSPLHF.

This clone was seen a single time. The V and J genes are TRBV7-2 and TRBJ2-3; 7 bases fit TRBD1. The germline gives CDR1 SGHTA, CDR2 FQGNSA. With 4 bases clipped from V and 0 bases from J, the junction kept 10 bases outside the gene matches. The CDR3 is 17 residues long. The CDR3 DNA reads as TGTGCCAGCAGCTGGGTTCCCGGACAGGCTAGCACAGATACGCAGTATTTT. This encodes CASSWVPGQASTDTQYF.

J is TRBJ2-1 and V is TRBV13; TRBD1 aligns across 9 bases. This CDR3 has 18 residues. V gave up 5 bases and J gave up 2 bases; unmatched junction bases: 13. Germline V lookup: CDR1 PRHDT, CDR2 FYEKMQ (reference sequence). The CDR3 loop reads CASSPRFRTGVTYNEQFF. CDR3 bases: TGTGCCAGCAGCCCTAGATTTAGGACAGGGGTAACCTACAATGAGCAGTTCTTC.

This chain connects TRBV7-8 to TRBJ2-1; 9 bases line up with TRBD2. CDR3 length: 15 residues. V lost 1 base and J lost 7; bases outside the gene matches: 5. Germline V gene lookup returns CDR1 SGHVS and CDR2 FQNEAQ. CDR3 in DNA: TGTGCCAGCAGCTTAGATTTTAGCGGGAGAAATGAGCAGTTCTTC. Translating gives CASSLDFSGRNEQFF.

Only one count was recorded for this clone. The chain carries TRBV25-1 and TRBJ2-1; TRBD2 matches at 10 bases. J gave up 5 bases and V 10 bases, and 5 bases lay outside the gene matches. CDR1 is MGHDK, CDR2 SYGVNS, per germline. The CDR3 sequence is 13 residues long. The CDR3 protein is CATTLAGDNEQFF. Here the CDR3 DNA reads TGTGCCACCACCCTAGCGGGGGACAATGAGCAGTTCTTC.

The chain has TRBV5-8 and TRBJ2-7, with TRBD2 identical over 7 bases. V lost 2 bases and J lost 1; bases outside the gene matches: 18. This CDR3 comprises 19 residues. Germline CDR1 and CDR2: SGHTS and YDEGEE. The CDR3 loop reads CASSFSPGLAETGSYEQYF. CDR3 DNA sequence: TGTGCCAGCAGCTTCTCTCCCGGGCTAGCGGAAACTGGGTCCTACGAGCAGTACTTC.

V is TRBV20-1 and J is TRBJ2-7; D gene ambiguous. The V gene lost 4 bases and the J gene lost 6 bases, with 7 bases spanning the gap. CDR1 DFQATT and CDR2 SNEGSKA come from the germline V gene (reference sequence). The CDR3 is 10 amino acids. CDR3 sequence reads: CSAILLEQYF. CDR3 nucleotides: TGCAGTGCTATCTTACTCGAGCAGTACTTC.

The V and J genes are TRBV4-3 and TRBJ1-4, with 8 bases matching TRBD1. Germline lookup yields CDR1 LGHNA and CDR2 YSLEER. This CDR3 is built from 15 residues. The V and J ends lost 2 bases and 8 bases, in that order; junction bases with no gene match: 7. The CDR3: CASSQTTGDGEKLFF. The CDR3 bases are TGCGCCAGCAGCCAAACGACAGGGGATGGGGAAAAACTGTTTTTT.

This clone was seen only a few times. V is TRBV6-4 and J is TRBJ1-1; 10 nucleotides match TRBD1. V was clipped by 6 bases and J by 1 base; unmatched bases: 8. The germline V gene has CDR1 MRHNA and CDR2 SNTAGT. CDR3 length: 16 amino acids. DNA for the CDR3: TGTGCCAGCAGCGACAGGGGGCCGGGGAGGAACACTGAAGCTTTCTTT. Residues: CASSDRGPGRNTEAFF.

This chain joins TRBV4-3 and TRBJ2-5; D may be TRBD1 (5 bases). The CDR3 covers 15 residues. Germline V CDR1 and CDR2: LGHNA, YSLEER. V lost 1 base and J lost 2, with 11 bases in between. The CDR3: CASSQGTSSQETQYF. CDR3 bases: TGCGCCAGCAGCCAAGGGACATCTAGTCAAGAGACCCAGTACTTC.

The V call is TRBV7-2, the J call TRBJ2-2, with D tentatively TRBD2 (6 bases). Trimming removed 4 bases at V and 4 bases at J, with 10 bases between. In germline, CDR1 is SGHTA, CDR2 FQGNSA. There are 14 residues in the CDR3. CDR3 in amino acids: CASSSPTSTGELFF. Here the CDR3 DNA reads TGTGCCAGCAGCTCGCCGACTAGCACCGGGGAGCTGTTTTTT.

This clone was recorded a few times. The gene calls are TRBV1 and TRBJ2-7; the D call of TRBD2 is as the table states it, not checked on the DNA. TRBV1 is a listed pseudogene. There are 17 residues in the CDR3. The CDR3 DNA reads TGCACCAGCAGCCAGGCTAAAGGACTAGCGGGGTTCTACGAGCAGTACTTC. Translated: CTSSQAKGLAGFYEQYF.

V usage is TRBV14 and J usage is TRBJ2-1, with a weak D call TRBD2 (6 bases). With 4 bases removed from V and 9 bases from J, the gap between germline ends came to 19 bases. There are 15 residues in the CDR3. Germline V gene lookup returns CDR1 SGHDN and CDR2 FVKESK. CDR3 nucleotides: TGTGCCAGCAGCCCAAGTATTTGGGGGGTTGGTGAGCAGTTCTTC. It is translated as CASSPSIWGVGEQFF.

The chain links TRBV28 to TRBJ2-7, with 12 positions matching TRBD1. After removal of 6 bases from V and 7 bases from J, the junction contained 7 bases not matched to a gene. Germline values: CDR1 MDHEN, CDR2 SYDVKM. The CDR3 consists of 14 residues. CDR3 sequence reads: CASRVGQGAEEQYF. The CDR3 DNA is TGTGCCAGCAGGGTGGGACAGGGGGCGGAGGAGCAGTACTTC.

The chain links TRBV7-9 to TRBJ2-7, with 9 positions matching TRBD1. Germline CDR1 is SEHNR and CDR2 is FQNEAQ (reference sequence). The junction had 9 bases not matched to a gene; V was cut back by 5 bases and J by 4 bases. The CDR3 loop spans 15 amino acids. In DNA form, the CDR3 reads TGTGCCAGCAGCCTTCTGGGGACAGGGAAGTACGAGCAGTACTTC. Amino acid sequence: CASSLLGTGKYEQYF. Together with reference TRBV7-9 and TRBJ2-7, the CDR3 gives the full variable domain: DTGVSQNPRHKITKRGQNVTFRCDPISEHNRLYWYRQTLGQGPEFLTYFQNEAQLEKSRLLSDRFSAERPKGSFSTLEIQRTEQGDSAMYLCASSLLGTGKYEQYFGPGTRLTVT.

V and J are TRBV2 and TRBJ2-7; TRBD1 matches at 8 bases. The germline V gene has CDR1 SNHLY and CDR2 FYNNEI. Trimming took 1 base from V and 6 from J; bases not matched to a gene: 8. The CDR3 contains 15 residues. CDR3 coding DNA: TGTGCCAGCAGTGAAGTCAGGACAGGGAGCTCCGAGCAGTACTTC. Amino acids: CASSEVRTGSSEQYF.

The chain employs TRBV6-6 and TRBJ2-3; 10 bases agree with TRBD2. The CDR3 is made up of 15 amino acids. The V gene's germline CDR1 is MNHNY and CDR2 SVGAGI (reference sequence). Trimming took 7 bases from V and 8 from J; bases not matched to a gene: 12. In nucleotides, the CDR3 is TGTGCCAGCATGAATCAGCGGGGGGGCCGGGGTACGCAGTATTTT. It is translated as CASMNQRGGRGTQYF.

The count of this clone is one. The chain uses TRBV9 and TRBJ1-1, with no clear D. Germline values: CDR1 SGDLS, CDR2 YYNGEE. The V end lost 3 bases, the J end lost 1 base, and 7 bases lay between the germline ends. The CDR3 consists of 13 residues. For the CDR3, the DNA is TGTGCCAGCAGCGGACACCCGAACACTGAAGCTTTCTTT. It yields the protein CASSGHPNTEAFF.

This chain links TRBV5-6 with TRBJ2-2, with a tentative D call TRBD1 (6 bases). The germline V gene has CDR1 SGHDT and CDR2 YYEEEE. The V and J ends lost 4 bases and 7 bases respectively, with 14 bases between them. The CDR3 extends over 14 amino acids. CDR3 region: CASSPDSVGGELFF. The DNA of the CDR3 is TGTGCCAGCAGCCCGGACAGCGTCGGCGGGGAGCTGTTTTTT.